One sample yielded the 3 T cell receptor beta chains listed below, sequenced in a study of blood T cell repertoires in COVID-19. The repertoire was sequenced with immunoSEQ multiplex PCR; TCRdb's copy has only in-frame clones and lacks some. In the table there are 150,000 or so clones, about four fifths of which are singletons. Sequenced: peripheral blood. The receptors stem from a young man with active or convalescent COVID-19.

This chain joins TRBV5-5 and TRBJ1-4, with D uncertain. The germline V gene has CDR1 SGHKS and CDR2 YYEKEE (reference sequence). CDR3 length equals 12 residues. The V end was cut by 5 bases, the J end by 2 bases, with 4 bases between. The CDR3, as DNA: TGTGCCAGCAGGTCGACTAATGAAAAACTGTTTTTT. This codes for CASRSTNEKLFF.

This clone has a single count. The chain carries TRBV9 and TRBJ2-7, with D possibly matching TRBD1 (5 bases). Germline-derived CDR1 and CDR2 are SGDLS and YYNGEE. The CDR3 covers 15 residues. Trimming took 4 bases from V and 1 from J, leaving 15 bases between them. CDR3 amino acids: CASSPLGHGSYEQYF. CDR3 DNA: TGTGCCAGCAGCCCCCTTGGACACGGATCCTACGAGCAGTACTTC.

The rearrangement links TRBV7-3 to TRBJ2-1, with TRBD2 matching over 9 bases. Germline values: CDR1 SGHTA, CDR2 FQGTGA. Trimming took 5 bases from V and 5 from J; bases not matched to a gene: 4. This CDR3 spans 14 amino acids. CDR3 coding DNA: TGTGCCAGCAGCCTTAGCGGGGGCCACAATGAGCAGTTCTTC. Protein product: CASSLSGGHNEQFF. The entire variable domain, with the rest obtained from reference TRBV7-3 and TRBJ2-1, is as follows: GAGVSQTPSNKVTEKGKYVELRCDPISGHTALYWYRQSLGQGPEFLIYFQGTGAADDSGLPNDRFFAVRPEGSVSTLKIQRTERGDSAVYLCASSLSGGHNEQFFGPGTRLTVL.